What follows are 14 T cell receptor beta chains derived from one specimen sequenced in a study of shared clonotypes between healthy human individuals (dated by TCRdb to the early 2020s). The library was made by the immunoSEQ multiplex PCR assay. TCRdb provides this immuneACCESS table in a form limited to in-frame rearrangements. Some clones are lacking; in checked studies, under half of them reflect an unresolved V gene, and why the rest are absent is not known. Recorded for this sample are about half a million clones; 70% to 80% of them occurred a single time. The top ten constitute approximately 13% of the sample. Input material: PBMCs. These receptors came from a woman in her thirties or forties in good health. Some clones in this sample may be carry-over from other donors' samples.

The J gene is TRBJ2-1, the V gene TRBV19, with 7 bases identical to TRBD1. Per germline, CDR1 LNHDA and CDR2 SQIVND (reference sequence). The CDR3 has 15 amino acids. Trimming took 3 bases from V and 8 from J; bases not matched to a gene: 10. CDR3 in amino acids: CASSISGQKAHEQFF. The CDR3 DNA follows: TGTGCCAGTAGTATTTCGGGACAGAAGGCGCATGAGCAGTTCTTC.

This clone was counted a few times. The rearrangement links TRBV6-6 to TRBJ2-5, with D possibly matching TRBD2 (6 bases). Germline CDR1 reads MNHNY; CDR2 reads SVGAGI (reference sequence). The CDR3 runs 14 residues. V dropped 0 bases and J dropped 7 bases, with 12 bases sitting between them. The CDR3 loop is CASSYSQTGGTQYF. CDR3 nucleotide sequence: TGTGCCAGCAGTTACTCTCAAACCGGGGGGACCCAGTACTTC.

This clone was seen a single time. This chain connects TRBV27 to TRBJ1-2; maybe TRBD1 (5 bases). Germline V lookup: CDR1 MNHEY, CDR2 SMNVEV (reference sequence). The V and J ends lost 7 bases and 7 bases respectively, with 16 bases between them. The CDR3 length is 13 residues. CDR3 coding DNA: TGTGCCAGCACCACGTATCAGGGAGGTGGCTACACCTTC. This sequence encodes CASTTYQGGGYTF.

This clone occurred a few times. The CDR3 reads CASSQDIGSGANVLTF. Written as DNA, the CDR3 is TGCGCCAGCAGCCAAGATATTGGCTCTGGGGCCAACGTCCTGACTTTC. The gene calls are TRBV4-3 and TRBJ2-6, with D unclear. Trimming removed 0 bases at V and 0 bases at J, with 6 bases between. In germline, CDR1 is LGHNA, CDR2 YSLEER. This CDR3 has 16 residues.

The rearrangement links TRBV5-1 to TRBJ2-1, with 8 nucleotides matching TRBD2. The CDR3 extends over 15 amino acids. CDR1 is SGHRS, CDR2 YFSETQ, per germline. V lost 2 bases to trimming and J lost 6 bases; unmatched junction nucleotides: 7. The CDR3 is CASSFGGTRGNEQFF. In nucleotides, the CDR3 is TGCGCCAGCAGCTTCGGAGGGACTAGGGGCAATGAGCAGTTCTTC.

This sequence joins TRBV11-2 and TRBJ1-1; D is undetermined. The CDR3 loop spans 17 amino acids. Germline V gives CDR1 SGHAT, CDR2 FQNNGV. V was cut by 3 bases and J by 1 base, with 18 bases left in between. The CDR3 DNA reads as TGTGCCAGCAGCTTCCTTCGCCCTTGGCCCCCGAACACTGAAGCTTTCTTT. Translating gives CASSFLRPWPPNTEAFF.

A few counts support this clone. The rearrangement links TRBV28 to TRBJ1-3; D not certain. Germline CDR1 reads MDHEN; CDR2 reads SYDVKM. The CDR3 spans 15 residues. Trimming shortened V by 1 base and J by 0 bases, and 7 bases separated the two germline ends. CDR3 region: CASSLSLNSGNTIYF. The CDR3, as DNA: TGTGCCAGCAGTTTATCCCTCAACTCTGGAAACACCATATATTTT.

The chain employs TRBV18 and TRBJ2-1; maybe TRBD1 (6 bases). This CDR3 has 15 amino acids. The V end was cut by 2 bases, the J end by 5 bases, with 13 bases between. Per germline, CDR1 KGHSH and CDR2 LQKENI. The CDR3 spells CASSPGSDRNNEQFF. The DNA of the CDR3 is TGTGCCAGCTCACCAGGGTCGGACAGAAACAATGAGCAGTTCTTC.

The rearrangement links TRBV15 to TRBJ2-5; 10 positions agree with TRBD2. The CDR3 covers 16 residues. Per germline, CDR1 LNHNV and CDR2 YYDKDF (reference sequence). The ends lost 1 base at V and 5 bases at J; junction bases unmatched: 7. This CDR3 is CATSRGLAGVSETQYF. The CDR3, as DNA: TGTGCCACCAGCAGAGGCCTAGCGGGAGTTAGTGAGACCCAGTACTTC.

The V and J genes are TRBV5-1 and TRBJ2-7; 10 bases align to TRBD2. After removal of 1 base from V and 2 bases from J, the junction contained 18 bases not matched to a gene. This CDR3 spans 20 amino acids. Germline assignment: CDR1 SGHRS and CDR2 YFSETQ. The CDR3 here is CASSLNGNLAGVGPTYEQYF. CDR3 DNA sequence: TGCGCCAGCAGCTTGAACGGTAATCTAGCGGGAGTAGGGCCCACCTACGAGCAGTACTTC.

This clone has only one observation. This chain links TRBV29-1 with TRBJ1-1; the D is unclear. This CDR3 comprises 17 residues. Trimming cost V 1 base and J 0 bases, with 18 bases left between them. Germline V gene sequence: CDR1 SQVTM, CDR2 ANQGSEA. DNA of the CDR3: TGCAGCGTTGAAGGGGAGGGTTTGGGTGCCTTGAACACTGAAGCTTTCTTT. Translating gives CSVEGEGLGALNTEAFF.

In its sample, this clone was seen once. The J gene is TRBJ2-7, the V gene TRBV5-6; D is undetermined. The CDR3 covers 14 residues. Deletions cut 0 bases from V and 2 bases from J, with 9 bases between. Per germline, CDR1 SGHDT and CDR2 YYEEEE. The CDR3 nucleotides are TGTGCCAGCAGCTTGGGTCCAGAGCCCTACGAGCAGTACTTC. This gives the protein CASSLGPEPYEQYF. The full variable domain, completed using reference TRBV5-6 and TRBJ2-7, is DAGVTQSPTHLIKTRGQQVTLRCSPKSGHDTVSWYQQALGQGPQFIFQYYEEEERQRGNFPDRFSGHQFPNYSSELNVNALLLGDSALYLCASSLGPEPYEQYFGPGTRLTVT.

V is TRBV9 and J is TRBJ2-7; D is possibly TRBD1 (5 bases). The CDR3 is 15 residues long. Germline lookup yields CDR1 SGDLS and CDR2 YYNGEE. With 0 bases removed from V and 0 bases from J, the gap between germline ends came to 10 bases. The chain's CDR3 is CASSVGPDNSYEQYF. The CDR3 bases are TGTGCCAGCAGCGTAGGGCCGGACAACTCCTACGAGCAGTACTTC.

The CDR3 sequence is CASRDPLAGASREQYF. As DNA, the CDR3 is TGTGCCAGCAGAGACCCTCTGGCGGGGGCCTCTAGGGAGCAGTACTTC. The chain recombines TRBV9 with TRBJ2-7, with D possibly being TRBD2 (7 bases). Germline lookup yields CDR1 SGDLS and CDR2 YYNGEE. The CDR3 contains 16 residues. V lost 5 bases and J 7 bases, leaving 25 bases between the germline ends.